The 9 T cell receptor beta chains below were found in one sample sequenced in a study of cytomegalovirus exposure and HLA in healthy donors (dated by TCRdb to 2017 to 2019). Library preparation employed the immunoSEQ multiplex PCR assay. For the multiplex PCR, a mixture combining 60 forward primers for TCR Vbeta segments and 13 reverse primers for TCR Jbeta segments was used. Not all clones reach the TCRdb copy of this immuneACCESS table, which keeps in-frame sequences only. Checked studies attribute under half of the gap to unresolved V genes and leave the rest unexplained. The sample has 120,000 or so clones on record, around 80% of them singletons. The ten largest clonotypes hold about 2% of the sample. Input material: PBMCs. These receptors were taken from a man aged 18-30 years in good health and CMV-seronegative.

The chain is built from TRBV5-4 and TRBJ1-2; D not resolved. The germline V and J ends were trimmed by 4 bases and 8 bases, with 24 bases remaining between them. CDR3 length equals 16 residues. Germline CDR1 is SGHNT and CDR2 is YYREEE (reference sequence). CDR3 DNA sequence: TGTGCCAGCAGCCCCGTAACGGGAGGGCTGGTCGGGGGCTACACCTTC. Translating it yields CASSPVTGGLVGGYTF.

The chain joins TRBV6-6 to TRBJ2-2; the D gene is possibly TRBD1 (6 bases). The CDR3 consists of 14 residues. Germline CDR1 is MNHNY and CDR2 is SVGAGI (reference sequence). V lost 7 bases, J lost 1 base, and 10 bases lay in between. The CDR3 spells CASIGQRNTGELFF. The CDR3 DNA follows: TGTGCCAGCATAGGACAGCGGAACACCGGGGAGCTGTTTTTT.

The rearrangement joins TRBV7-3 to TRBJ1-2; D might be TRBD1 (6 bases). Per the germline V gene, CDR1 is SGHTA and CDR2 is FQGTGA. The CDR3 contains 15 residues. The V and J ends lost 2 bases and 6 bases respectively, with 16 bases between them. The DNA of the CDR3 is TGTGCCAGCAGCTTAGGGGGGGGGCGTGGTGATGGCTACACCTTC. This encodes CASSLGGGRGDGYTF. The variable domain in full, completed from reference TRBV7-3 and TRBJ1-2, reads GAGVSQTPSNKVTEKGKYVELRCDPISGHTALYWYRQSLGQGPEFLIYFQGTGAADDSGLPNDRFFAVRPEGSVSTLKIQRTERGDSAVYLCASSLGGGRGDGYTFGSGTRLTVV.

V and J are TRBV7-9 and TRBJ2-7, with TRBD2 matching 9 bases. Per the germline V gene, CDR1 is SEHNR and CDR2 is FQNEAQ (reference sequence). The junction had 7 bases not matched to a gene; V was cut back by 5 bases and J by 2 bases. The CDR3 spans 15 residues. The CDR3 DNA reads as TGTGCCAGCAGCCCCTGGACTAGCGCTACCTACGAGCAGTACTTC. It specifies CASSPWTSATYEQYF.

V usage is TRBV10-3 and J usage is TRBJ1-2, with TRBD1 matching 9 bases. This CDR3 region has 13 residues. V was clipped by 5 bases and J by 5 bases; unmatched bases: 3. CDR1 and CDR2 (germline): ENHRY, SYGVKD. The CDR3 protein is CAISQQGAYGYTF. The CDR3 DNA reads TGTGCCATCAGTCAACAGGGGGCATATGGCTACACCTTC.

The gene calls are TRBV11-2 and TRBJ2-2; 12 bases line up with TRBD2. Germline V gene sequence: CDR1 SGHAT, CDR2 FQNNGV. V dropped 0 bases and J dropped 7; count of bases not matched to a gene: 0. There are 15 residues in the CDR3. The CDR3 protein is CASSLELAGGGELFF. DNA of the CDR3: TGTGCCAGCAGCTTAGAACTAGCGGGAGGCGGGGAGCTGTTTTTT.

The V and J genes are TRBV7-9 and TRBJ2-7; maybe TRBD1 (7 bases). Trimming cost V 4 bases and J 5 bases, with 15 bases left between them. The CDR3 spans 14 residues. Germline CDR1 and CDR2: SEHNR and FQNEAQ (reference sequence). In nucleotides, the CDR3 is TGTGCCAGCAGCTCATCGACAGGGAGGAACGAGCAGTACTTC. Translation gives CASSSSTGRNEQYF.

The chain employs TRBV15 and TRBJ1-2; no clear D. Between the trimmed V and J ends, which lost 6 bases and 1 base, there was a span of 6 bases. The CDR3 contains 12 residues. The V gene's germline CDR1 is LNHNV and CDR2 YYDKDF (reference sequence). CDR3 sequence: CATRELNYGYTF. Here the CDR3 DNA reads TGTGCCACCAGGGAGCTTAACTATGGCTACACCTTC.

The V and J genes are TRBV5-1 and TRBJ2-5, with D perhaps TRBD2 (5 bases). CDR3 length equals 15 residues. Per germline, CDR1 SGHRS and CDR2 YFSETQ. V lost 4 bases, J lost 4 bases, and 17 bases lay in between. The CDR3 here is CASSPRRVNPETQYF. CDR3 nucleotides: TGCGCCAGCAGCCCGCGGCGGGTTAATCCAGAGACCCAGTACTTC.